This T cell receptor (beta chain) was found in a study of T cell responses to AZD1222 COVID-19 vaccine. Study as a whole: Second-dose intervals of approximately 4 or approximately 12 weeks were pooled.

Findings and limits, study-wide: Most donors were white British and more were female, and clonal diversity was possibly underestimated. Regions left unmutated in variants are reportedly the target of nearly half of spike-specific TCRs. Spike-specific TCR repertoires showed rising breadth and depth after two AZD1222 doses.

The V and J ends lost 3 bases and 9 bases respectively, with 3 bases between them. Germline loops: CDR1 MDHEN, CDR2 SYDVKM. The CDR3 is 10 amino acids. Only in-frame clones appear in the TCRdb table, and some are missing; sequencing was by immunoSEQ multiplex PCR. Of around 190,000 clones detected, 88% appear once; the ten largest clones hold approximately 0.49%. Comment on this clone: Antigen specificity is unknown.

This clonotype was sampled from an adult in good health. V usage is TRBV28 and J usage is TRBJ2-1, with D unclear. The input for sequencing was peripheral blood, taken on day 0 of AZD1222 vaccination. The CDR3 region is CASSFGEQFF. CDR3 DNA: TGTGCCAGCAGTTTCGGTGAGCAGTTCTTC.